This T cell receptor (beta chain) stems from a study of early T cells in non-severe SARS-CoV-2 infection. Findings and limits, study-wide: Anti-spike CD8 responses were favored by VDJdb matching, which missed private and CD4 specificities.

For this clonotype: What it binds is not known.

Individual cDNA molecules were tagged with unique molecular identifiers. TCRdb re-derived calls from the 5' RACE reads in MiXCR, one entry per CDR3 protein. The data contain fewer than 100,000 distinct CDR3 sequences, roughly 6% of them singletons. Sequenced input: whole blood. The TCR comes from an adult who was a healthcare worker with PCR-confirmed SARS-CoV-2 infection or an uninfected control (not recorded which).

The CDR3 loop reads CASSGADEQFF. The DNA for the CDR3 is TGCGCCAGCAGCGGGGCTGATGAGCAGTTCTTC. The V gene is TRBV5-1, the J gene TRBJ2-1; D possibly corresponds to TRBD1 (5 bases). The germline V gene has CDR1 SGHRS and CDR2 YFSETQ. Trimming took 4 bases from V and 8 from J, leaving 7 bases between them. This CDR3 comprises 11 residues.